This TCR beta chain was sequenced during a study of cytomegalovirus exposure and HLA in healthy donors. The overall study: About 85 million unique TCRs from HLA-typed donors were held in an early release of data. Study results and caveats: Indistinguishable V segments such as TRBV6-2 and TRBV6-3 were excluded. Under in vitro conditions, three CMV-associated chains were confirmed as specific for CMV antigens. Analysis performed later showed TCR beta chains linked to HLA being more clonally expanded than equally common others.

The PCR made use of 60 Vbeta and 13 Jbeta primers. TCRdb's table, derived via immunoSEQ multiplex PCR, lists solely in-frame clones and lacks some. The data show some 100,000 clones, 77% seen once. For this clone: Its antigen is undetermined.

V shed 3 bases, J shed 9 bases, and the junction held 6 bases outside the gene matches. This CDR3 is built from 15 residues. The germline CDR1 and CDR2 sequences are SGHDT and YYEEEE. The sample was PBMCs. V is TRBV5-6 and J is TRBJ2-1; TRBD2 aligns across 13 bases. The receptor comes from a man aged 35-49 years in good health and CMV-seropositive. The CDR3 DNA sequence: TGTGCCAGCAGCTACGGGACTAGCGGGATCGGTGAGCAGTTCTTC. It is translated as CASSYGTSGIGEQFF.